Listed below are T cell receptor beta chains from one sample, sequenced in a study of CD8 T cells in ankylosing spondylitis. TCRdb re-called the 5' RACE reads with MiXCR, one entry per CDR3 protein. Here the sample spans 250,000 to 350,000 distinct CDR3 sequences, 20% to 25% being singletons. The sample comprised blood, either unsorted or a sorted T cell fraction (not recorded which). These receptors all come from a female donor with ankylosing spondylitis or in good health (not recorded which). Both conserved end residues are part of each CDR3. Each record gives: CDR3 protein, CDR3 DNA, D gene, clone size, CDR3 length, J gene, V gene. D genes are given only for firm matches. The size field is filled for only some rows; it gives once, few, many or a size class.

CDR3aa: CATSRDHRGPGELFF
CDR3nt: TGTGCCACCAGCAGGGATCATCGGGGGCCCGGGGAGCTGTTTTTT
d_gene: .
abundance: .
len: 15
j_gene: TRBJ2-2
v_gene: TRBV15

CDR3aa: CAIRPRENTEAFF
CDR3nt: TGTGCCATCAGACCCAGGGAGAACACTGAAGCTTTCTTT
d_gene: .
abundance: few
len: 13
j_gene: TRBJ1-1
v_gene: TRBV10-3

CDR3aa: CSVGQGLYNEQFF
CDR3nt: TGCAGTGTAGGGCAGGGATTATACAATGAGCAGTTCTTC
d_gene: .
abundance: .
len: 13
j_gene: TRBJ2-1
v_gene: TRBV20-1

CDR3aa: CSGRASGSTGELFF
CDR3nt: TGCAGTGGACGGGCTAGCGGGAGCACCGGGGAGCTGTTTTTT
d_gene: TRBD2
abundance: .
len: 14
j_gene: TRBJ2-2
v_gene: TRBV20-1

CDR3aa: CASSRLVGGLDTQYF
CDR3nt: TGTGCCAGCAGCAGACTAGTAGGGGGCCTAGATACGCAGTATTTT
d_gene: .
abundance: many
len: 15
j_gene: TRBJ2-3
v_gene: TRBV5-8

CDR3aa: CASSFAGQSYEQYF
CDR3nt: TGTGCCAGCAGTTTCGCGGGACAAAGTTACGAGCAGTACTTC
d_gene: .
abundance: many
len: 14
j_gene: TRBJ2-7
v_gene: TRBV12-3/TRBV12-4

CDR3aa: CASSERQSEKLFF
CDR3nt: TGTGCCAGCAGTGAAAGACAAAGTGAAAAACTGTTTTTT
d_gene: .
abundance: few
len: 13
j_gene: TRBJ1-4
v_gene: TRBV6-1

CDR3aa: CASSRTPTNYGYTF
CDR3nt: TGTGCCAGCAGTAGGACACCGACTAACTATGGCTACACCTTC
d_gene: .
abundance: few
len: 14
j_gene: TRBJ1-2
v_gene: TRBV6-1

CDR3aa: CASSETSVIYNEQFF
CDR3nt: TGTGCCAGCAGTGAGACTAGCGTTATCTACAATGAGCAGTTCTTC
d_gene: TRBD2
abundance: .
len: 15
j_gene: TRBJ2-1
v_gene: TRBV25-1

CDR3aa: CASSALNEQFF
CDR3nt: TGTGCCAGCAGCGCCCTTAATGAGCAGTTCTTC
d_gene: .
abundance: .
len: 11
j_gene: TRBJ2-1
v_gene: TRBV5-6

CDR3aa: CRGPRGRDTEAFF
CDR3nt: TGCAGGGGGCCTCGGGGAAGGGACACTGAAGCTTTCTTT
d_gene: .
abundance: many
len: 13
j_gene: TRBJ1-1
v_gene: TRBV20-1

CDR3aa: CASIGTHNIKTQYF
CDR3nt: TGTGCCAGCATTGGGACCCACAATATTAAGACCCAGTACTTC
d_gene: .
abundance: .
len: 14
j_gene: TRBJ2-5
v_gene: TRBV28

CDR3aa: CASSEYTDPAGGDTQYF
CDR3nt: TGTGCCAGCAGTGAATACACCGACCCCGCGGGCGGAGATACGCAGTATTTT
d_gene: .
abundance: .
len: 17
j_gene: TRBJ2-3
v_gene: TRBV25-1

CDR3aa: CSVTGGYEQYF
CDR3nt: TGCAGCGTTACAGGGGGCTACGAGCAGTACTTC
d_gene: TRBD1
abundance: few
len: 11
j_gene: TRBJ2-7
v_gene: TRBV29-1

CDR3aa: CASRNPDTQYF
CDR3nt: TGTGCCAGCAGGAACCCTGATACGCAGTATTTT
d_gene: .
abundance: .
len: 11
j_gene: TRBJ2-3
v_gene: TRBV2

CDR3aa: CSVDGGSPTDTQYF
CDR3nt: TGCAGCGTTGACGGCGGGAGCCCCACAGATACGCAGTATTTT
d_gene: TRBD2
abundance: few
len: 14
j_gene: TRBJ2-3
v_gene: TRBV29-1

CDR3aa: CASSVHWGNQPQHF
CDR3nt: TGTGCCAGCAGCGTACATTGGGGCAATCAGCCCCAGCATTTT
d_gene: .
abundance: few
len: 14
j_gene: TRBJ1-5
v_gene: TRBV9

CDR3aa: CAWATRGNTGELFF
CDR3nt: TGTGCCTGGGCGACCAGGGGGAACACCGGGGAGCTGTTTTTT
d_gene: .
abundance: .
len: 14
j_gene: TRBJ2-2
v_gene: TRBV30

CDR3aa: CATKYRDMNTEAFF
CDR3nt: TGTGCCACCAAGTATAGGGACATGAACACTGAAGCTTTCTTT
d_gene: .
abundance: .
len: 14
j_gene: TRBJ1-1
v_gene: TRBV19

CDR3aa: CASSGGTEYGYTF
CDR3nt: TGTGCCAGCTCAGGGGGGACGGAGTATGGCTACACCTTC
d_gene: .
abundance: many
len: 13
j_gene: TRBJ1-2
v_gene: TRBV18

CDR3aa: CASSERTGGYF
CDR3nt: TGTGCCAGCAGTGAACGGACAGGGGGGTACTTC
d_gene: TRBD1
abundance: .
len: 11
j_gene: TRBJ2-7
v_gene: TRBV6-1

CDR3aa: CASSLTRSTGELFF
CDR3nt: TGTGCCAGCAGCTTAACTCGGAGCACCGGGGAGCTGTTTTTT
d_gene: .
abundance: few
len: 14
j_gene: TRBJ2-2
v_gene: TRBV7-2

CDR3aa: CAISEEVTSGSYNEQFF
CDR3nt: TGTGCCATCAGTGAGGAAGTTACTAGCGGTTCCTACAATGAGCAGTTCTTC
d_gene: TRBD2
abundance: many
len: 17
j_gene: TRBJ2-1
v_gene: TRBV10-3

CDR3aa: CSAAPRQADVGYTF
CDR3nt: TGCAGCGCCGCCCCGAGGCAGGCCGATGTCGGATACACCTTC
d_gene: .
abundance: .
len: 14
j_gene: TRBJ1-2
v_gene: TRBV29-1

CDR3aa: CASSPMVSGGFTGELFF
CDR3nt: TGCGCCAGCAGCCCCATGGTATCGGGAGGGTTCACCGGGGAGCTGTTTTTT
d_gene: TRBD2
abundance: few
len: 17
j_gene: TRBJ2-2
v_gene: TRBV5-1

CDR3aa: CASTAPGQPQHF
CDR3nt: TGTGCCAGCACCGCTCCGGGTCAGCCCCAGCATTTT
d_gene: .
abundance: .
len: 12
j_gene: TRBJ1-5
v_gene: TRBV6-6

CDR3aa: CASSELATTDTQYF
CDR3nt: TGTGCCAGCAGTGAACTAGCGACCACAGATACGCAGTATTTT
d_gene: .
abundance: .
len: 14
j_gene: TRBJ2-3
v_gene: TRBV6-1

CDR3aa: CSLKGTLMNTEAFF
CDR3nt: TGCAGTTTAAAGGGCACTCTAATGAACACTGAAGCTTTCTTT
d_gene: .
abundance: .
len: 14
j_gene: TRBJ1-1
v_gene: TRBV20-1